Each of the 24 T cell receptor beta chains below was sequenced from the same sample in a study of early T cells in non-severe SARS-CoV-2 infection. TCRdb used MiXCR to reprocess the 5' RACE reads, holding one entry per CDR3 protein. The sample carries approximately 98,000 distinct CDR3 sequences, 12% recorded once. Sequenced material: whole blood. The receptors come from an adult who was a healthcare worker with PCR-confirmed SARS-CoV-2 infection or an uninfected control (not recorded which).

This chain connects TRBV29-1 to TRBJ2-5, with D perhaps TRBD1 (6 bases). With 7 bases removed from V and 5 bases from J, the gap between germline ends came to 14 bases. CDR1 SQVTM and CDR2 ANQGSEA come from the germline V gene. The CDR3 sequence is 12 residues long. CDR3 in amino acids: CSGGPGEETQYF. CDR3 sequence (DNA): TGCAGCGGCGGTCCAGGGGAGGAGACCCAGTACTTC.

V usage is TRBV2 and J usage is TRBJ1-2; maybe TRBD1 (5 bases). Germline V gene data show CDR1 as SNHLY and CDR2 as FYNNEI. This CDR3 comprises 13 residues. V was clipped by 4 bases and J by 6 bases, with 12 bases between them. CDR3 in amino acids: CASSGQGRDGYTF. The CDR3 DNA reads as TGTGCCAGCAGTGGGCAGGGACGCGATGGCTACACCTTC.

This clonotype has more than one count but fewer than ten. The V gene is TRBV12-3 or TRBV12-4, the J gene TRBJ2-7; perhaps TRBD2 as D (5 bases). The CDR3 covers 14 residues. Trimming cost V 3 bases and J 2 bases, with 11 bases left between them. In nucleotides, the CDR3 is TGTGCCAGCAGTTTGAGGGATGGGGCCTACGAGCAGTACTTC. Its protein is CASSLRDGAYEQYF.

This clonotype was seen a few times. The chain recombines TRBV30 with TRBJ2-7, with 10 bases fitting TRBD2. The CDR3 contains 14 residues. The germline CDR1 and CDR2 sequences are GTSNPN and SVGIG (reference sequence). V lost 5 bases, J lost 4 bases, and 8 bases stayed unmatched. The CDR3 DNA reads TGTGCCTGGCAGGAGGGACTAGCGAAGTACGAGCAGTACTTC. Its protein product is CAWQEGLAKYEQYF.

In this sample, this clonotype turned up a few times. Written as DNA, the CDR3 is TGCAGCGTCCGGGACTTCTACGAGCAGTACTTC. Protein product: CSVRDFYEQYF. The gene calls are TRBV29-1 and TRBJ2-7, with D tentatively TRBD2 (6 bases). Germline V CDR1 and CDR2: SQVTM, ANQGSEA. The V end lost 6 bases, the J end lost 3 bases, and 9 bases lay between the germline ends. The CDR3 has 11 amino acids.

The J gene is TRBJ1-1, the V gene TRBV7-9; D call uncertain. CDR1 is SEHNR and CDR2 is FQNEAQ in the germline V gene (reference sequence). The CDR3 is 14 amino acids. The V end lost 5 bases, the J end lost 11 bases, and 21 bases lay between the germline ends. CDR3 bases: TGTGCCAGCAGCGTAGGGTCGGTTGGGTTCGTGGCTTTCTTT. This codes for CASSVGSVGFVAFF.

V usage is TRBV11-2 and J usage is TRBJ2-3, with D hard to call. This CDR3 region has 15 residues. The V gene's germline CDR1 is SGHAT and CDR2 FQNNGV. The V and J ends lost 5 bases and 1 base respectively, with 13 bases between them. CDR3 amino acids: CASSREVWRTDTQYF. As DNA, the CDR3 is TGTGCCAGCAGCAGAGAGGTTTGGCGCACAGATACGCAGTATTTT.

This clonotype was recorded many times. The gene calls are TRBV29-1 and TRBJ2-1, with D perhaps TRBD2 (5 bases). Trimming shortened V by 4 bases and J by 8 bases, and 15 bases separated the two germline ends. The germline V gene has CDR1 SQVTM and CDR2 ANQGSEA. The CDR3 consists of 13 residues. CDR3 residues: CSVAPSSSHEQFF. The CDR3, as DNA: TGCAGCGTTGCCCCTTCCTCTAGCCATGAGCAGTTCTTC.

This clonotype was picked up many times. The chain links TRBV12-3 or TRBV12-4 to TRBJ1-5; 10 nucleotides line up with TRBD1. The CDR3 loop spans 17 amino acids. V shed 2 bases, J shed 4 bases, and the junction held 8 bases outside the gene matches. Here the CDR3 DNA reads TGTGCCAGCAGTTTACGCCGGGACAGGGGAGGAAATCAGCCCCAGCATTTT. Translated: CASSLRRDRGGNQPQHF.

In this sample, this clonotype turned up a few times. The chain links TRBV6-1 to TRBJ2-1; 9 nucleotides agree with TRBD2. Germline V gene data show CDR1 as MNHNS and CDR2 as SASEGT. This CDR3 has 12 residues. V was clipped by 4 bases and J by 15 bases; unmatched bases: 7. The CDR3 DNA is TGTGCCAGCAGTGTCACCGGGACTAGCCGGTTCTTC. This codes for CASSVTGTSRFF.

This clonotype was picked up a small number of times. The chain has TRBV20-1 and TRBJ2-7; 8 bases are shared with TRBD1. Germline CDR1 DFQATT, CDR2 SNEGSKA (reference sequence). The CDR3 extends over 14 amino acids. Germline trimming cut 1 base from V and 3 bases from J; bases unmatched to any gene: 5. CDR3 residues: CSARGRTGNYEQYF. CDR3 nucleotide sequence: TGCAGTGCTAGAGGCCGGACAGGGAACTACGAGCAGTACTTC.

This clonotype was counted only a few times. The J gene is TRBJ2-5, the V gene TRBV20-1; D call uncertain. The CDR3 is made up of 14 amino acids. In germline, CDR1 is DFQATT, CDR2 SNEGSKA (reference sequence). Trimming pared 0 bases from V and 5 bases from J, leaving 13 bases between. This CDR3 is CSARDPRPAETQYF. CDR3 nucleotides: TGCAGTGCTAGAGATCCCCGGCCTGCGGAGACCCAGTACTTC.

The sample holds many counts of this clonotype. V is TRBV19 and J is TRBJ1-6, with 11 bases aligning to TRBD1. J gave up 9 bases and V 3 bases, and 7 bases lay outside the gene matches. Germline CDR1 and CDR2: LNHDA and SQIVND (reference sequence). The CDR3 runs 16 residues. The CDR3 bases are TGTGCCAGTAGTATCTCCTCCGGGACAGGGGGTTCACCCCTCCACTTT. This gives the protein CASSISSGTGGSPLHF. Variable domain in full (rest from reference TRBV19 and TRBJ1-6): DGGITQSPKYLFRKEGQNVTLSCEQNLNHDAMYWYRQDPGQGLRLIYYSQIVNDFQKGDIAEGYSVSREKKESFPLTVTSAQKNPTAFYLCASSISSGTGGSPLHFGNGTRLTVT.

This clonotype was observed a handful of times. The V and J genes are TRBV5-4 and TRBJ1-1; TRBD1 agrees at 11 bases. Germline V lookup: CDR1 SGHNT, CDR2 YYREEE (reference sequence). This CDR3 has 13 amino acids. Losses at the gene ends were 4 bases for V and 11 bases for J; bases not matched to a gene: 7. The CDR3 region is CASSKPGQGEAFF. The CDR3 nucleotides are TGTGCCAGCAGCAAACCGGGACAGGGGGAGGCTTTCTTT.

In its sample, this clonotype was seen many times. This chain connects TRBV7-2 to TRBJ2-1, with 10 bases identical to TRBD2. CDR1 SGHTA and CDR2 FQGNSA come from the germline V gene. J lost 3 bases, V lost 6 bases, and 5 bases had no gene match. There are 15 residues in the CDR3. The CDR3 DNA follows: TGTGCCAGCAGGCCAAGACTAGCGGGCTACAATGAGCAGTTCTTC. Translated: CASRPRLAGYNEQFF.

CDR3 loop: CASSVVLAGGADTQYF. CDR3 sequence (DNA): TGTGCCAGCAGCGTAGTGTTAGCGGGAGGTGCAGATACGCAGTATTTT. The chain uses TRBV9 and TRBJ2-3; 10 bases line up with TRBD2. The CDR3 is made up of 16 amino acids. V dropped 0 bases and J dropped 4; count of bases not matched to a gene: 5. Germline CDR1 and CDR2: SGDLS and YYNGEE.

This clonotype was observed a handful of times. As DNA, the CDR3 is TGTGCCAGCTCACCCTACCAGGGGTCCCTTGAGCCCCAGCATTTT. Translating gives CASSPYQGSLEPQHF. The rearrangement joins TRBV18 to TRBJ1-5; D perhaps matches TRBD1 (6 bases). Germline CDR1 KGHSH, CDR2 LQKENI. The CDR3 totals 15 residues. Trimming cost V 3 bases and J 8 bases, with 17 bases left between them.

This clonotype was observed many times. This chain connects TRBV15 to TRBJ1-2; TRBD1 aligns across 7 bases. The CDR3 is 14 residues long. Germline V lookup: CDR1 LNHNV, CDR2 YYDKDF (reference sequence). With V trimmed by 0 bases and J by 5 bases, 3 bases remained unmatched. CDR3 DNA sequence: TGTGCCACCAGCAGAGAGACAGGGACGTATGGCTACACCTTC. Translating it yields CATSRETGTYGYTF.

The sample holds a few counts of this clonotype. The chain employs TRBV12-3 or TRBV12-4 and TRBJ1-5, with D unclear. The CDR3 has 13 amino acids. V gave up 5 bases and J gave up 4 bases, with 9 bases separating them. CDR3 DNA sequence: TGTGCCAGCAGTCCCGCGGGGAATCAGCCCCAGCATTTT. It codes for CASSPAGNQPQHF.

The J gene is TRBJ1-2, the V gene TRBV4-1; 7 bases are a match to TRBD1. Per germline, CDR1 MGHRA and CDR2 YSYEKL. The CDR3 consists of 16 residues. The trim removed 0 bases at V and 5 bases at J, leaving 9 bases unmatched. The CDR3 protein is CASSQEGGGTEYGYTF. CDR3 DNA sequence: TGCGCCAGCAGCCAAGAAGGAGGGGGGACAGAGTATGGCTACACCTTC.

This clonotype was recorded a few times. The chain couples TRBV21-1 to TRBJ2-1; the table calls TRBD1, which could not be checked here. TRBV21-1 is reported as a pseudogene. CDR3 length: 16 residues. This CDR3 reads CASSKGRLPPGAGQFF. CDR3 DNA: TGTGCCAGCAGCAAAGGTAGACTCCCCCCGGGGGCGGGGCAGTTCTTC.

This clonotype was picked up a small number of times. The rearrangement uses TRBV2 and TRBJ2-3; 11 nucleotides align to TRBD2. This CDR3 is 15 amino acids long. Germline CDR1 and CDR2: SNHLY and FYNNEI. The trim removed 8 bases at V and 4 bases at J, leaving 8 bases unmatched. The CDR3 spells CASRPLAGGPDTQYF. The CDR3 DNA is TGTGCCAGCCGCCCGCTAGCGGGGGGCCCAGATACGCAGTATTTT.

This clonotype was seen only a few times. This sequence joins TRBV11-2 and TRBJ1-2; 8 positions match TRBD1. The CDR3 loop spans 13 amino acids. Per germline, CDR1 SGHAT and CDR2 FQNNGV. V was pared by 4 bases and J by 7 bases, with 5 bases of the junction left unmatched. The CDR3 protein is CASSSGQGGGYTF. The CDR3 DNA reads TGTGCCAGCAGCTCCGGACAGGGCGGTGGCTACACCTTC.

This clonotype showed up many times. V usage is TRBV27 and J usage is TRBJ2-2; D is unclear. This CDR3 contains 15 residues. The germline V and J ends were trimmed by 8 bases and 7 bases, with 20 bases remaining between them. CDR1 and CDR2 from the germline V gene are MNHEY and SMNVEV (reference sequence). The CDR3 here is CASGISPEWGGELFF. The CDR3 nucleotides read TGTGCCAGCGGAATTAGCCCGGAGTGGGGCGGGGAGCTGTTTTTT.